These T cell receptor beta chains were read from a single sample in a study of cytomegalovirus exposure and HLA in healthy donors. Profiled with immunoSEQ multiplex PCR; TCRdb holds only in-frame clones, not every one. In the table there are around 170,000 clones, 80% to 85% of which are singletons. Specimen: PBMCs. These receptors came from a woman under 30 in good health and CMV-seronegative. Each CDR3 is given with its conserved first and last residue. A D gene is named only where the DNA matches it firmly. A row's size may be missing; if present it is once, few, many or a size class.

V gene	J gene	D gene	clone size	CDR3 protein	CDR3 DNA
TRBV28	TRBJ1-2	TRBD1	.	CASSPRWTGGRGGYTF	TGTGCCAGCAGTCCCCGCTGGACAGGGGGGAGGGGTGGCTACACCTTC
TRBV28	TRBJ1-5	TRBD1	.	CASSEAGGGQPQHF	TGTGCCAGCAGCGAAGCTGGAGGGGGCCAGCCCCAGCATTTT
TRBV4-1	TRBJ2-4	TRBD2	.	CASSPDRDYQYF	TGCGCCAGCAGCCCAGACCGGGACTATCAGTACTTC
TRBV6-4	TRBJ2-3	TRBD2	.	CASSVSGGLTDTQYF	TGTGCCAGCAGTGTTAGCGGGGGACTCACAGATACGCAGTATTTT
TRBV11-2	TRBJ2-7	TRBD2	.	CASSATSGSYEQYF	TGTGCCAGCAGCGCCACTAGCGGCTCCTACGAGCAGTACTTC
TRBV2	TRBJ2-3	.	.	CASSRRLPSTDTQYF	TGTGCCAGCAGCCGGAGACTTCCTAGCACAGATACGCAGTATTTT
TRBV5-1	TRBJ1-2	.	.	CASSPGHSDYGYTF	TGCGCCAGCAGCCCGGGACATTCCGACTATGGCTACACCTTC
TRBV2	TRBJ2-1	.	.	CASSSTPTRPEGDEQFF	TGTGCCAGCAGTTCCACCCCCACTCGGCCCGAGGGTGATGAGCAGTTCTTC
TRBV5-6	TRBJ2-1	.	.	CASSLDAGSSYNEQFF	TGTGCCAGCAGCTTGGATGCAGGAAGCTCCTACAATGAGCAGTTCTTC
TRBV5-4	TRBJ2-7	TRBD2	.	CASSLAAGGEQYF	TGTGCCAGCAGCTTAGCGGCGGGAGGCGAGCAGTACTTC
TRBV5-1	TRBJ2-3	.	.	CASAGFDTQYF	TGCGCCAGCGCAGGGTTTGATACGCAGTATTTT
TRBV27	TRBJ2-7	TRBD1	.	CASSLRPGQVVYEQYF	TGTGCCAGCAGTTTACGTCCGGGACAGGTTGTCTACGAGCAGTACTTC
TRBV5-1	TRBJ1-1	.	once	CASSFSGDTEAFF	TGCGCCAGCAGCTTCTCAGGGGACACTGAAGCTTTCTTT
TRBV6-5	TRBJ2-1	TRBD1	.	CASSYYRGQGEQFF	TGTGCCAGCAGTTACTACAGGGGGCAGGGTGAGCAGTTCTTC
TRBV2	TRBJ1-2	TRBD1	.	CASSSDRGLYYGYTF	TGTGCCAGCAGTTCGGACAGGGGGTTATACTATGGCTACACCTTC
TRBV5-6	TRBJ2-1	TRBD2	.	CASSGTGTSDYNEQFF	TGTGCCAGCAGCGGGACCGGGACTAGTGACTACAATGAGCAGTTCTTC
TRBV6-1	TRBJ2-3	TRBD2	.	CASRPAGGPDTQYF	TGTGCCAGCAGACCAGCGGGGGGGCCAGATACGCAGTATTTT
TRBV6-1	TRBJ2-7	TRBD2	.	CASSGLAGGSGRYEQYF	TGTGCCAGCAGTGGACTAGCGGGGGGGTCCGGGCGCTACGAGCAGTACTTC
TRBV27	TRBJ1-1	TRBD1	.	CASSYGRRGQAFF	TGTGCCAGCAGTTATGGGCGGAGGGGGCAAGCTTTCTTT
TRBV5-1	TRBJ1-2	TRBD1	.	CASSHRTGTDGYTF	TGCGCCAGCAGCCACCGGACAGGGACGGACGGCTACACCTTC
TRBV6-5	TRBJ2-2	.	.	CASSGQIRGTGELFF	TGTGCCAGCAGTGGGCAGATTAGGGGTACCGGGGAGCTGTTTTTT
TRBV10-1	TRBJ1-3	.	.	CASSQGSGNTIYF	TGCGCCAGCAGTCAGGGGTCTGGAAACACCATATATTTT
TRBV7-9	TRBJ2-1	TRBD2	.	CASSHRGGGAGEQFF	TGTGCCAGCAGTCACCGGGGCGGGGGGGCCGGGGAGCAGTTCTTC
TRBV5-1	TRBJ2-2	TRBD1	once	CASSRTQGYTGELFF	TGCGCCAGCAGCCGAACACAGGGGTACACCGGGGAGCTGTTTTTT
TRBV5-1	TRBJ2-2	.	.	CASSLGGGFAGELFF	TGCGCCAGCAGCTTGGGTGGAGGGTTCGCCGGGGAGCTGTTTTTT
TRBV30	TRBJ1-4	TRBD1	.	CAWRARGDRGFTSNEKLFF	TGTGCCTGGAGAGCCCGGGGGGACAGGGGATTTACGTCTAATGAAAAACTGTTTTTT
TRBV11-2	TRBJ1-2	TRBD1	.	CASSQDRDRGPFDYGYTF	TGTGCCAGCAGCCAAGACCGGGACAGGGGTCCGTTTGACTATGGCTACACCTTC
TRBV28	TRBJ1-2	TRBD1	.	CASSFNRGLTGYTF	TGTGCCAGCAGTTTCAACAGGGGTCTCACTGGCTACACCTTC
TRBV6-5	TRBJ1-3	.	.	CASRPQGVIGNTIYF	TGTGCCAGCAGGCCACAGGGAGTAATTGGAAACACCATATATTTT
TRBV28	TRBJ2-7	TRBD1	.	CASHRGKYEQYF	TGTGCCAGTCACAGGGGGAAGTACGAGCAGTACTTC
TRBV2	TRBJ2-3	TRBD1	.	CASRGTDAAFTQYF	TGTGCCAGCAGGGGGACAGACGCGGCCTTTACGCAGTATTTT
TRBV19	TRBJ1-1	.	.	CASSNREYTEAFF	TGTGCCAGTAGTAACCGGGAGTACACTGAAGCTTTCTTT
TRBV5-1	TRBJ2-3	.	.	CASSPVIRLATDTQYF	TGCGCCAGCAGCCCTGTGATAAGGCTAGCCACAGATACGCAGTATTTT
TRBV6-1	TRBJ2-7	TRBD1	.	CASTPGGTGGFEQYF	TGTGCCAGCACCCCGGGGGGGACAGGGGGTTTCGAACAGTACTTC
TRBV2	TRBJ2-7	.	.	CASRSDSFKQYF	TGTGCCAGCAGAAGTGACAGCTTCAAGCAGTACTTC
TRBV28	TRBJ2-3	.	.	CASSFSPTYTNTQYF	TGTGCCAGCAGTTTTTCCCCGACATACACGAATACGCAGTATTTT